These T cell receptor beta chains were read from a single sample in a study of type 1 regulatory T cells. TCRdb independently ran MiXCR on the reads; one entry per CDR3 protein. The sample includes about 42,000 distinct CDR3 sequences, 10% to 15% of them seen just once. No antigens are known for them. Material: cultured non-Tr1 T cells, either the whole culture or a sorted T cell fraction (not recorded which). These receptors were obtained from a human donor in good health. CDR3s include the opening cysteine and the closing phenylalanine or tryptophan. The order of the fields is D gene, V gene, J gene, clone size, CDR3 protein, CDR3 DNA. D genes are given only for firm matches. A clone size is listed for some rows: how often the clone was seen (once, few, many), or a class if it is expanded.

d_gene: -; v_gene: TRBV7-8; j_gene: TRBJ1-1; abundance: -; CDR3aa: CASSPVGGRTEAFF; CDR3nt: TGTGCCAGCAGCCCCGTTGGGGGGAGGACTGAAGCTTTCTTT
d_gene: TRBD1; v_gene: TRBV6-1; j_gene: TRBJ1-2; abundance: many; CDR3aa: CASSRDWTGIYGYTF; CDR3nt: TGTGCCAGCAGTCGGGACTGGACAGGAATCTATGGCTACACCTTC
d_gene: TRBD2; v_gene: TRBV5-1; j_gene: TRBJ2-1; abundance: many; CDR3aa: CASSTGPSGMNEQFF; CDR3nt: TGCGCCAGCAGCACGGGACCTAGCGGTATGAATGAGCAGTTCTTC
d_gene: -; v_gene: TRBV4-2; j_gene: TRBJ1-1; abundance: few; CDR3aa: CASSQVGQNTEAFF; CDR3nt: TGTGCCAGCAGCCAAGTCGGGCAGAACACTGAAGCTTTCTTT
d_gene: -; v_gene: TRBV19; j_gene: TRBJ2-3; abundance: many; CDR3aa: CASSMAYTDTQYF; CDR3nt: TGTGCCAGTAGTATGGCGTACACAGATACGCAGTATTTT
d_gene: TRBD2; v_gene: TRBV7-3; j_gene: TRBJ2-2; abundance: -; CDR3aa: CASSREAGPTGELFF; CDR3nt: TGTGCCAGCAGCCGCGAAGCGGGGCCAACCGGGGAGCTGTTTTTT
d_gene: -; v_gene: TRBV5-1; j_gene: TRBJ1-5; abundance: few; CDR3aa: CASSVGGVGNQPQHF; CDR3nt: TGCGCCAGCAGCGTTGGCGGGGTAGGCAATCAGCCCCAGCATTTT
d_gene: -; v_gene: TRBV7-9; j_gene: TRBJ2-4; abundance: few; CDR3aa: CASSPGFGGKNIQYF; CDR3nt: TGTGCCAGCAGCCCAGGGTTTGGGGGCAAAAACATTCAGTACTTC
d_gene: TRBD2; v_gene: TRBV2; j_gene: TRBJ2-3; abundance: -; CDR3aa: CASRLLAGGQLRRSSTDTQYF; CDR3nt: TGTGCCAGCAGACTGCTAGCGGGAGGCCAGTTACGGCGATCTAGCACAGATACGCAGTATTTT
d_gene: -; v_gene: TRBV24-1; j_gene: TRBJ2-1; abundance: many; CDR3aa: CATSRFSGGGEQFF; CDR3nt: TGTGCCACCAGTCGGTTTTCAGGGGGGGGTGAGCAGTTCTTC
d_gene: TRBD1; v_gene: TRBV5-6; j_gene: TRBJ1-5; abundance: -; CDR3aa: CASSWGGQASNQPQHF; CDR3nt: TGTGCCAGCAGCTGGGGGGGACAGGCGAGCAATCAGCCCCAGCATTTT
d_gene: -; v_gene: TRBV7-3; j_gene: TRBJ2-2; abundance: many; CDR3aa: CASSLGTSRELFF; CDR3nt: TGTGCCAGCAGCTTAGGGACCTCCAGGGAGCTGTTTTTT
d_gene: -; v_gene: TRBV11-2; j_gene: TRBJ2-7; abundance: few; CDR3aa: CASSLDAAYEQYF; CDR3nt: TGTGCCAGCAGCTTAGATGCGGCCTACGAGCAGTACTTC
d_gene: TRBD1; v_gene: TRBV28; j_gene: TRBJ2-7; abundance: -; CDR3aa: CASRRTGWYEQYF; CDR3nt: TGTGCCAGCAGGAGGACAGGATGGTACGAGCAGTACTTC
d_gene: TRBD2; v_gene: TRBV18; j_gene: TRBJ2-1; abundance: few; CDR3aa: CASSPEGLSNEQFF; CDR3nt: TGTGCCAGCTCACCTGAGGGACTATCCAATGAGCAGTTCTTC
d_gene: TRBD1; v_gene: TRBV20-1; j_gene: TRBJ2-7; abundance: many; CDR3aa: CSALSGTGTTYEQYF; CDR3nt: TGCAGTGCCCTAAGCGGGACAGGGACTACCTACGAGCAGTACTTC
d_gene: TRBD1; v_gene: TRBV10-3; j_gene: TRBJ1-3; abundance: many; CDR3aa: CATQDRASSGNTIYF; CDR3nt: TGTGCCACTCAGGACAGGGCGAGCTCTGGAAACACCATATATTTT
d_gene: -; v_gene: TRBV20-1; j_gene: TRBJ1-2; abundance: many; CDR3aa: CSARSPIEGYTF; CDR3nt: TGCAGTGCTAGATCCCCTATTGAGGGCTACACCTTC
d_gene: TRBD2; v_gene: TRBV7-2; j_gene: TRBJ2-3; abundance: -; CDR3aa: CASSFLAGGAADTQYF; CDR3nt: TGTGCCAGCAGTTTTCTAGCGGGGGGAGCGGCAGATACGCAGTATTTT
d_gene: TRBD1; v_gene: TRBV18; j_gene: TRBJ2-5; abundance: many; CDR3aa: CASSPTGQETQYF; CDR3nt: TGTGCCAGCTCACCGACAGGGCAAGAGACCCAGTACTTC
d_gene: TRBD1; v_gene: TRBV5-1; j_gene: TRBJ1-1; abundance: few; CDR3aa: CASSLDRGYSEAFF; CDR3nt: TGCGCCAGCAGCCTTGACAGGGGCTATTCTGAAGCTTTCTTT
d_gene: -; v_gene: TRBV15; j_gene: TRBJ2-6; abundance: many; CDR3aa: CATSREQGSLGANVLTF; CDR3nt: TGTGCCACCAGCAGAGAACAGGGCAGTCTTGGGGCCAACGTCCTGACTTTC
d_gene: TRBD2; v_gene: TRBV5-1; j_gene: TRBJ2-1; abundance: few; CDR3aa: CASSLTSGSSYNEQFF; CDR3nt: TGCGCCAGCAGCTTGACTAGCGGGAGTTCCTACAATGAGCAGTTCTTC
d_gene: TRBD1; v_gene: TRBV5-6; j_gene: TRBJ1-1; abundance: few; CDR3aa: CASSLPGQGMNTEAFF; CDR3nt: TGTGCCAGCAGCCTACCGGGACAGGGAATGAACACTGAAGCTTTCTTT
d_gene: TRBD2; v_gene: TRBV5-1; j_gene: TRBJ2-1; abundance: -; CDR3aa: CASTRLAGEGNEQFF; CDR3nt: TGCGCCAGCACCCGACTAGCGGGAGAAGGGAATGAGCAGTTCTTC
d_gene: -; v_gene: TRBV6-5; j_gene: TRBJ1-2; abundance: -; CDR3aa: CASSYWGGQDYGYTF; CDR3nt: TGTGCCAGCAGTTACTGGGGGGGGCAGGACTATGGCTACACCTTC
d_gene: -; v_gene: TRBV11-2; j_gene: TRBJ2-7; abundance: many; CDR3aa: CASSLRGATKSYEQYF; CDR3nt: TGTGCCAGCAGCTTAAGGGGGGCGACAAAGTCCTACGAGCAGTACTTC
d_gene: -; v_gene: TRBV18; j_gene: TRBJ2-2; abundance: many; CDR3aa: CASSRSREDTGELFF; CDR3nt: TGTGCCAGCTCACGGAGCAGGGAGGACACCGGGGAGCTGTTTTTT
d_gene: TRBD1; v_gene: TRBV7-2; j_gene: TRBJ2-6; abundance: few; CDR3aa: CASSLVAGGSSGANVLTF; CDR3nt: TGTGCCAGCAGCTTAGTGGCAGGGGGCTCCTCTGGGGCCAACGTCCTGACTTTC
d_gene: -; v_gene: TRBV24-1; j_gene: TRBJ1-5; abundance: few; CDR3aa: CATSEAGPNQPQHF; CDR3nt: TGTGCCACCAGTGAGGCAGGGCCCAATCAGCCCCAGCATTTT
d_gene: -; v_gene: TRBV20-1; j_gene: TRBJ2-1; abundance: many; CDR3aa: CSASQTSPWYGEQFF; CDR3nt: TGCAGTGCCTCTCAGACATCCCCCTGGTACGGTGAGCAGTTCTTC
d_gene: TRBD2; v_gene: TRBV5-1; j_gene: TRBJ2-1; abundance: few; CDR3aa: CASSLGAGGWNEQFF; CDR3nt: TGCGCCAGCAGCTTAGGGGCGGGAGGGTGGAATGAGCAGTTCTTC
d_gene: -; v_gene: TRBV5-4; j_gene: TRBJ1-1; abundance: -; CDR3aa: CASSATERMNTEAFF; CDR3nt: TGTGCCAGCAGCGCAACGGAACGTATGAACACTGAAGCTTTCTTT
d_gene: -; v_gene: TRBV7-6; j_gene: TRBJ2-1; abundance: many; CDR3aa: CASSLIEGNEQFF; CDR3nt: TGTGCCAGCAGCCTTATAGAGGGCAATGAGCAGTTCTTC
d_gene: TRBD1; v_gene: TRBV5-1; j_gene: TRBJ2-3; abundance: few; CDR3aa: CASRDTGGLGTDTQYF; CDR3nt: TGCGCCAGCAGGGACACAGGGGGCCTTGGCACAGATACGCAGTATTTT
d_gene: -; v_gene: TRBV20-1; j_gene: TRBJ1-2; abundance: many; CDR3aa: CSARSMAGYTF; CDR3nt: TGCAGTGCTAGAAGTATGGCTGGCTACACCTTC
d_gene: -; v_gene: TRBV3-1; j_gene: TRBJ1-2; abundance: few; CDR3aa: CASSPRVDGGYTF; CDR3nt: TGTGCCAGCAGCCCGAGGGTGGACGGAGGCTACACCTTC
d_gene: TRBD1; v_gene: TRBV9; j_gene: TRBJ2-5; abundance: few; CDR3aa: CASSVAQGQGGETQYF; CDR3nt: TGTGCCAGCAGCGTAGCTCAGGGACAGGGTGGAGAGACCCAGTACTTC
d_gene: -; v_gene: TRBV29-1; j_gene: TRBJ1-1; abundance: few; CDR3aa: CSVVKSEAFF; CDR3nt: TGCAGCGTTGTAAAAAGCGAGGCTTTCTTT
d_gene: -; v_gene: TRBV12-3/TRBV12-4; j_gene: TRBJ2-2; abundance: many; CDR3aa: CASSLEAGELFF; CDR3nt: TGTGCCAGCAGTCTAGAGGCCGGGGAGCTGTTTTTT
d_gene: TRBD2; v_gene: TRBV20-1; j_gene: TRBJ2-5; abundance: many; CDR3aa: CSAPPSGGRALLAQYF; CDR3nt: TGCAGTGCTCCTCCCTCTGGCGGGAGGGCCCTATTGGCCCAGTACTTC
d_gene: TRBD1; v_gene: TRBV20-1; j_gene: TRBJ2-7; abundance: few; CDR3aa: CSAHPGDRASYEQYF; CDR3nt: TGCAGTGCTCACCCGGGGGACAGGGCTTCCTACGAGCAGTACTTC
d_gene: TRBD1; v_gene: TRBV5-5; j_gene: TRBJ2-5; abundance: many; CDR3aa: CASDRDQETQYF; CDR3nt: TGTGCCAGCGACAGGGACCAAGAGACCCAGTACTTC
d_gene: -; v_gene: TRBV5-1; j_gene: TRBJ2-2; abundance: many; CDR3aa: CASQSTNTGELFF; CDR3nt: TGCGCCAGTCAAAGCACGAACACCGGGGAGCTGTTTTTT
d_gene: -; v_gene: TRBV29-1; j_gene: TRBJ2-2; abundance: medium-sized; CDR3aa: CSALTENRGLFF; CDR3nt: TGCAGCGCCCTGACAGAGAACCGGGGGCTGTTTTTT
d_gene: -; v_gene: TRBV7-6; j_gene: TRBJ2-3; abundance: -; CDR3aa: CASSLRDTDTQYF; CDR3nt: TGTGCCAGCAGCTTAAGAGACACAGATACGCAGTATTTT
d_gene: TRBD2; v_gene: TRBV10-2; j_gene: TRBJ2-7; abundance: many; CDR3aa: CASSRLAGENEQYF; CDR3nt: TGCGCCAGCAGTAGACTAGCGGGAGAAAATGAGCAGTACTTC
d_gene: TRBD2; v_gene: TRBV5-4; j_gene: TRBJ2-3; abundance: -; CDR3aa: CASSPGTSGAAPDTQYF; CDR3nt: TGTGCCAGCAGCCCAGGGACTAGCGGGGCGGCCCCAGATACGCAGTATTTT
d_gene: -; v_gene: TRBV5-1; j_gene: TRBJ1-1; abundance: few; CDR3aa: CASSLGVGTEAFF; CDR3nt: TGCGCCAGCAGCTTGGGGGTCGGCACTGAAGCTTTCTTT
d_gene: -; v_gene: TRBV7-8; j_gene: TRBJ1-5; abundance: few; CDR3aa: CASSAGAGNQPQHF; CDR3nt: TGTGCCAGCAGCGCAGGGGCTGGCAATCAGCCCCAGCATTTT
d_gene: -; v_gene: TRBV6-5; j_gene: TRBJ1-2; abundance: many; CDR3aa: CASRQPGGGYTF; CDR3nt: TGTGCCAGCAGACAGCCAGGAGGAGGCTACACCTTC
d_gene: -; v_gene: TRBV7-7; j_gene: TRBJ2-2; abundance: many; CDR3aa: CASSLGPATGELFF; CDR3nt: TGTGCTAGCAGCTTGGGACCGGCGACCGGGGAGCTGTTTTTT